These 13 T cell receptor beta chains share one sample of origin, sequenced in a study of blood T cell repertoires in COVID-19. Clones were sequenced by immunoSEQ multiplex PCR, and TCRdb holds only the in-frame ones, with some missing. The sample lists about 300,000 clones; approximately 84% were seen once. Sequencing was done on a sample of peripheral blood. The receptor source for this set is a human donor with COVID-19, enrolled during active disease. The donor label of this sample is uncertain.

The CDR3 spells CASSLDRAETQYF. The CDR3 nucleotides are TGTGCCAGCAGCTTAGACAGGGCGGAGACCCAGTACTTC. J is TRBJ2-5 and V is TRBV7-2; D is perhaps TRBD1 (6 bases). The CDR3 is 13 residues long. Germline-derived CDR1 and CDR2 are SGHTA and FQGNSA. V shed 1 base and J shed 5 bases, with 8 bases lying between them.

This rearrangement joins TRBV7-6 to TRBJ2-2; the match to TRBD2 covers 10 bases. Per the germline V gene, CDR1 is SGHVS and CDR2 is FNYEAQ. The CDR3 runs 17 residues. Trimming cost V 5 bases and J 2 bases; bases outside gene matches: 8. The CDR3 sequence: CASSPRASGRNTGELFF. Here the CDR3 DNA reads TGTGCCAGCAGCCCCCGGGCTAGCGGGAGAAACACCGGGGAGCTGTTTTTT.

This chain connects TRBV19 to TRBJ2-3; 8 bases map to TRBD2. The CDR3 totals 13 residues. In germline, CDR1 is LNHDA, CDR2 SQIVND (reference sequence). CDR3 in amino acids: CATSVTSTDTQYF. As DNA, the CDR3 is TGTGCGACTAGCGTAACTAGCACAGATACGCAGTATTTT. Filled out from reference TRBV19 and TRBJ2-3, the complete variable domain reads DGGITQSPKYLFRKEGQNVTLSCEQNLNHDAMYWYRQDPGQGLRLIYYSQIVNDFQKGDIAEGYSVSREKKESFPLTVTSAQKNPTAFYLCATSVTSTDTQYFGPGTRLTVL.

The rearrangement joins TRBV27 to TRBJ2-1; 10 positions agree with TRBD2. In germline, CDR1 is MNHEY, CDR2 SMNVEV (reference sequence). The J segment lost 6 bases and the V segment lost 8 bases, leaving 10 bases of the junction unmatched. CDR3 length: 15 amino acids. As DNA, the CDR3 is TGTGCCAGCCAAAGGACTAGCGGCCAACTCAATGAGCAGTTCTTC. It codes for CASQRTSGQLNEQFF.

The genes are TRBV3-1 (or the pseudogene TRBV3-2) and TRBJ1-3, with D unclear. The germline gives CDR1 LGHDT, CDR2 YNNKEL (reference sequence). Between the trimmed V and J ends, which lost 4 bases and 7 bases, there was a span of 8 bases. CDR3 length: 12 amino acids. DNA for the CDR3: TGTGCCAGCAGCCTGCCTAGTAACACCATATATTTT. Protein product: CASSLPSNTIYF.

The V and J genes are TRBV2 and TRBJ1-3; no clear D. Germline CDR1 reads SNHLY; CDR2 reads FYNNEI. The CDR3 runs to 16 residues. V dropped 9 bases and J dropped 4 bases, with 22 bases sitting between them. DNA of the CDR3: TGTGCCAGTCTAGGTAGTATTCGCTTGGCCGGAAACACCATATATTTT. It yields the protein CASLGSIRLAGNTIYF.

The chain couples TRBV3-1 (or the pseudogene TRBV3-2) to TRBJ2-7, with 11 positions matching TRBD1. The V gene end was trimmed by 1 base and the J gene end by 6 bases; junction bases not matched to a gene: 5. CDR1 and CDR2 (germline): LGHDT, YNNKEL (reference sequence). This CDR3 is built from 15 residues. The CDR3 here is CASSQGGTGGGEQYF. The DNA of the CDR3 is TGTGCCAGCAGCCAAGGGGGGACAGGGGGTGGCGAGCAGTACTTC.

The chain recombines TRBV10-3 with TRBJ2-3, with 7 bases matching TRBD1. The germline V gene has CDR1 ENHRY and CDR2 SYGVKD. The CDR3 runs 14 residues. V was pared by 5 bases and J by 7 bases, with 9 bases of the junction left unmatched. CDR3 region: CAISPGTALYTQYF. The CDR3, as DNA: TGTGCCATCAGTCCCGGGACAGCTCTTTATACGCAGTATTTT.

The rearrangement joins TRBV28 to TRBJ2-7, with 12 nucleotides matching TRBD2. The germline gives CDR1 MDHEN, CDR2 SYDVKM. V was clipped by 5 bases and J by 7 bases; unmatched bases: 18. CDR3 length equals 18 residues. The CDR3 DNA is TGTGCCAGCAGTCAATCCCCGAGAGCTAGCGGGAGGGCGGGGGAGCAGTACTTC. It translates to CASSQSPRASGRAGEQYF.

The chain joins TRBV2 to TRBJ2-7; TRBD2 matches 7 bases. J was trimmed by 2 bases and V by 7 bases; bases with no gene match: 5. Germline V gene lookup returns CDR1 SNHLY and CDR2 FYNNEI. The CDR3 extends over 13 amino acids. The DNA for the CDR3 is TGTGCCAGCACCCGGGCGGGAGCCTACGAGCAGTACTTC. Amino acid sequence: CASTRAGAYEQYF. The full variable domain, with the rest looked up from reference TRBV2 and TRBJ2-7, is EPEVTQTPSHQVTQMGQEVILRCVPISNHLYFYWYRQILGQKVEFLVSFYNNEISEKSEIFDDQFSVERPDGSNFTLKIRSTKLEDSAMYFCASTRAGAYEQYFGPGTRLTVT.

This chain connects TRBV6-2 or TRBV6-3 to TRBJ2-2, with TRBD2 matching over 8 bases. Germline V CDR1 and CDR2: MNHEY, SVGEGT. The CDR3 runs to 17 residues. The V segment lost 7 bases and the J segment 3 bases; nucleotides outside the gene matches: 13. CDR3 sequence: CASIPPGGTTYTGELFF. DNA of the CDR3: TGTGCCAGCATCCCACCGGGGGGGACAACTTACACCGGGGAGCTGTTTTTT.

The chain combines TRBV3-1 (or the pseudogene TRBV3-2) with TRBJ2-1; tentative D call: TRBD1 (6 bases). The germline gives CDR1 LGHDT, CDR2 YNNKEL (reference sequence). The CDR3 is 14 residues long. Trimming took 3 bases from V and 8 from J, leaving 14 bases between them. The CDR3: CASSQGAPAHEQFF. The CDR3 DNA sequence: TGTGCCAGCAGCCAGGGGGCTCCAGCACATGAGCAGTTCTTC.

The rearrangement uses TRBV10-3 and TRBJ2-7; 7 bases fit TRBD1. The CDR3 sequence is 15 residues long. With V trimmed by 7 bases and J by 4 bases, 13 bases remained unmatched. Germline V gene data show CDR1 as ENHRY and CDR2 as SYGVKD. The DNA for the CDR3 is TGTGCCATCAATGTACTGCACAGGGGTAGGTACGAGCAGTACTTC. This gives the protein CAINVLHRGRYEQYF.